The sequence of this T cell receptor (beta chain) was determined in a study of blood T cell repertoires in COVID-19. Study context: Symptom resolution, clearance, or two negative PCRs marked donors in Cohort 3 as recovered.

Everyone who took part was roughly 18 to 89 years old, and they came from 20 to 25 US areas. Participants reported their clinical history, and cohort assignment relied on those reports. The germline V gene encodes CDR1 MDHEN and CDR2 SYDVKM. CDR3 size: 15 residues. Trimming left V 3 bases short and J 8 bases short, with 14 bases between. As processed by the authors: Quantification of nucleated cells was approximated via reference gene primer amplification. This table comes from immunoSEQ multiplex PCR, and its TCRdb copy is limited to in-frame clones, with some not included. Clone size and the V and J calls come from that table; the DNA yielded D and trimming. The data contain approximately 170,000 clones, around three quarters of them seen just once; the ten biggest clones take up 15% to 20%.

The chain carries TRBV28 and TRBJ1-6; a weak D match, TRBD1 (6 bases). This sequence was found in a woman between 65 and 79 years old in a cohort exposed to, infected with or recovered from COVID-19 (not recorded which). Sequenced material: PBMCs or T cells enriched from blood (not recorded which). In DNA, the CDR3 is TGTGCCAGCAGTTTTACAGGGAGGGTCGATTCACCCCTCCACTTT. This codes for CASSFTGRVDSPLHF.